This TCR beta chain was obtained from a study of tumor and adjacent non-tumor tissue in lung cancer. The overall study: Patients comprised about a dozen adenocarcinoma, 2 squamous cell carcinoma and 1 small cell lung cancer.

No cell sorting was done before RNA was extracted from the tissue. This CDR3 has 16 amino acids. Germline V gene data show CDR1 as KGHDR and CDR2 as SFDVKD. Trimming pared 6 bases from V and 1 base from J, leaving 15 bases between. Regarding this clonotype: Its specificity is unknown. It is likely a read error, because the conserved phenylalanine at the end of the CDR3 is missing.

Study-wide results and limits: Tumor TCR diversity, when higher, was linked to shorter survival. Tumor tissue had significantly higher TCR diversity than normal lung.

TCRbeta libraries were built with three rounds of nested PCR, modified from ARM-PCR. TCRdb processed the multiplex PCR reads anew with MiXCR; each CDR3 protein has one entry. The table has over 60,000 distinct CDR3 sequences, over 75% seen once; the top ten hold about 14%. The receptor comes from a woman between 45 and 65 years old with non-small cell lung cancer. V and J are TRBV24-1 and TRBJ2-1; D is undetermined. Sequencing used lung tumor tissue. The CDR3 loop is CATSKASNRSYNEQFL. In DNA, the CDR3 is TGTGCCACCAGTAAGGCCAGTAACAGATCCTACAATGAGCAGTTCTTA.